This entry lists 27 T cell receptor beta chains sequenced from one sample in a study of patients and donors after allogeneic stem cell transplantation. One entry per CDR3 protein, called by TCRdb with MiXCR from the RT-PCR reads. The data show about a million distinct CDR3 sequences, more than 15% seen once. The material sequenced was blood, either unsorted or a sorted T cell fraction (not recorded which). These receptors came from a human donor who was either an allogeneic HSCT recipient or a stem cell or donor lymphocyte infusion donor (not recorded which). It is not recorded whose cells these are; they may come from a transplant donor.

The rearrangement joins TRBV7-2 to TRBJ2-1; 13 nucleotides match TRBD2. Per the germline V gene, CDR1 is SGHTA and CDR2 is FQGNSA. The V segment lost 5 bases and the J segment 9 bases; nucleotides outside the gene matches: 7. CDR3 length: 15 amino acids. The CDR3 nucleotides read TGTGCCAGCAGCACCTGGACTAGCGGGAGTGGTGAGCAGTTCTTC. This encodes CASSTWTSGSGEQFF.

CDR3: CSVERRAERGAFF. In DNA, the CDR3 is TGCAGCGTTGAGCGCAGGGCAGAACGGGGAGCTTTCTTT. The chain links TRBV29-1 to TRBJ1-1; D is perhaps TRBD1 (5 bases). V was pared by 3 bases and J by 10 bases, with 18 bases between. CDR3 length equals 13 residues. Germline V gives CDR1 SQVTM, CDR2 ANQGSEA.

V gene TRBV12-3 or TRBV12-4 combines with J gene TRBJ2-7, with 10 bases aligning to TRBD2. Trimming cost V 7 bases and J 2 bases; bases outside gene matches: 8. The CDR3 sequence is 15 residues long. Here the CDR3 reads CASNPSGGATYEQYF. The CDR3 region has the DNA TGTGCCAGCAACCCTAGCGGGGGTGCGACCTACGAGCAGTACTTC.

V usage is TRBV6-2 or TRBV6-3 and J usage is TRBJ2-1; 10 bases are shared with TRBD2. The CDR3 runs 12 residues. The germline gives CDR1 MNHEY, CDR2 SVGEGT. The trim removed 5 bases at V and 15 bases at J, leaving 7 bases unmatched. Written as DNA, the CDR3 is TGTGCCAGCAGTCGTTCATCTAGCGGGGGGTTCTTC. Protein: CASSRSSSGGFF.

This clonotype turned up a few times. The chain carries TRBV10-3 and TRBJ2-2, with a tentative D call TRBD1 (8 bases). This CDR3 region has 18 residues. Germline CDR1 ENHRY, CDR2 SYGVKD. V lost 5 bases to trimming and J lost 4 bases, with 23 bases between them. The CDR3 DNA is TGTGCCATCAGTAGGGGACAGGCGGGAGCCCGGGGCACCGGGGAGCTGTTTTTT. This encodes CAISRGQAGARGTGELFF.

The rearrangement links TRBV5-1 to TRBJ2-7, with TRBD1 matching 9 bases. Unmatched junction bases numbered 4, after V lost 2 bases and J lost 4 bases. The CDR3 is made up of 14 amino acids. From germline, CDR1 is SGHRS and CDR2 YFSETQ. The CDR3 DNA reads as TGCGCCAGCAGCTTACCGGACAGGGGTTACGAGCAGTACTTC. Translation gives CASSLPDRGYEQYF. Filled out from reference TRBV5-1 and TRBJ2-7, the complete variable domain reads KAGVTQTPRYLIKTRGQQVTLSCSPISGHRSVSWYQQTPGQGLQFLFEYFSETQRNKGNFPGRFSGRQFSNSRSEMNVSTLELGDSALYLCASSLPDRGYEQYFGPGTRLTVT.

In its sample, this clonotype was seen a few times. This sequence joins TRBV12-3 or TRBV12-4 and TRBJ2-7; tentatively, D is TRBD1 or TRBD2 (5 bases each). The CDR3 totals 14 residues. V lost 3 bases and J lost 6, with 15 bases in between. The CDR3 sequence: CASSFEEAGAEQYF. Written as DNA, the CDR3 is TGTGCCAGCAGTTTTGAGGAGGCCGGGGCCGAGCAGTACTTC.

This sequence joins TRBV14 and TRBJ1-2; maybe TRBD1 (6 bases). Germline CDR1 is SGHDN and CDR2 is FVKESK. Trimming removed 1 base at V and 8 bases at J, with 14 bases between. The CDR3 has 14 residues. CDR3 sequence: CASSQGDRSDGYTF. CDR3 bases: TGTGCCAGCAGCCAAGGTGACAGGAGTGACGGCTACACCTTC.

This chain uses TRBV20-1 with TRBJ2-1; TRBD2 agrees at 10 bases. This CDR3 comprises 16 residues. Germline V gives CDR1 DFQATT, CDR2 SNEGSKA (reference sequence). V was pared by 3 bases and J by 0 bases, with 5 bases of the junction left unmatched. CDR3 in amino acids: CSARGSGGSSYNEQFF. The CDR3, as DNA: TGCAGTGCTAGGGGTAGCGGGGGGAGCTCCTACAATGAGCAGTTCTTC.

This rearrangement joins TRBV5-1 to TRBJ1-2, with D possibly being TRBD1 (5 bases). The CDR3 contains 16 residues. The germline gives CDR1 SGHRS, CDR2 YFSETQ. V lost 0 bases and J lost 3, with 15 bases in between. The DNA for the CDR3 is TGCGCCAGCAGCTTGGGAGGGACCGGGGCCGACTATGGCTACACCTTC. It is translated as CASSLGGTGADYGYTF.

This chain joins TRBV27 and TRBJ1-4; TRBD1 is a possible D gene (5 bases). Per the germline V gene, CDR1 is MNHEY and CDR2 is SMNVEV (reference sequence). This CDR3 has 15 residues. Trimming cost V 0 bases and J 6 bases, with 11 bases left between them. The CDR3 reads CASSLSGDVDEKLFF. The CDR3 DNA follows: TGTGCCAGCAGTTTATCGGGGGACGTAGATGAAAAACTGTTTTTT.

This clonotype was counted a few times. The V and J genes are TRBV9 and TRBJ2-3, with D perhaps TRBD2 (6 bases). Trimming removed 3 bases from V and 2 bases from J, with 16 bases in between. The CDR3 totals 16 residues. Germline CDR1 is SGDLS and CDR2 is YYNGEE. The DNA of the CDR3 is TGTGCCAGCAGCGGTTCGGCGGGGAGACTCACAGATACGCAGTATTTT. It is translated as CASSGSAGRLTDTQYF.

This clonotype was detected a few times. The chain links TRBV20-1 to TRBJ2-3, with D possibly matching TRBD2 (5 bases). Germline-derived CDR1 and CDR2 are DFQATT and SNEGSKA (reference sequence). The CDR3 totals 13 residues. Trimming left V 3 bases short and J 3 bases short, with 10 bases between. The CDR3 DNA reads TGCAGTGCTAGCCGGACTTTAACAGATACGCAGTATTTT. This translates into CSASRTLTDTQYF.

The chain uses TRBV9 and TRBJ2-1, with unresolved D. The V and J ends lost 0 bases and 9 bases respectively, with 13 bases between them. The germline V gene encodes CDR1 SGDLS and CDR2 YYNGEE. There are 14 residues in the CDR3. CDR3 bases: TGTGCCAGCAGCGTAGGACCCTTGGTGGCTGAGCAGTTCTTC. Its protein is CASSVGPLVAEQFF.

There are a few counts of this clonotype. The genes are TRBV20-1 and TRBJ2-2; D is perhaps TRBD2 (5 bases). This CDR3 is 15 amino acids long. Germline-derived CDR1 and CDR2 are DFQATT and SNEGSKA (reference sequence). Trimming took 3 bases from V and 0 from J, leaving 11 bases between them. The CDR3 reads CSASRAVTNTGELFF. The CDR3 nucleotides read TGCAGTGCTAGTAGAGCGGTAACGAACACCGGGGAGCTGTTTTTT.

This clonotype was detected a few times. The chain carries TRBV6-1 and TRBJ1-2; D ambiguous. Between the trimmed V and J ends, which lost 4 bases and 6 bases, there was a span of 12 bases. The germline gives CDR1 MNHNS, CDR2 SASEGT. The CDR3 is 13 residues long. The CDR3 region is CASSADLTHGYTF. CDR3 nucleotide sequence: TGTGCCAGCAGTGCGGACCTTACGCATGGCTACACCTTC.

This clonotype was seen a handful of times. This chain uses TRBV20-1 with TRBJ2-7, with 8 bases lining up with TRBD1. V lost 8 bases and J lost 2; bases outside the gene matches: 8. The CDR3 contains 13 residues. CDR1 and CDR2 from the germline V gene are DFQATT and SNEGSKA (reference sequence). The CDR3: CSSSTGGTYEQYF. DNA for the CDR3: TGCAGTTCCTCTACAGGGGGAACCTACGAGCAGTACTTC.

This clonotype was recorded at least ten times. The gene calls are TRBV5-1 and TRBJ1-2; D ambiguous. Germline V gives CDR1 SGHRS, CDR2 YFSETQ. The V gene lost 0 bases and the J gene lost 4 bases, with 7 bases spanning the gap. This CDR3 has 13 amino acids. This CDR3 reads CASSLGPGYGYTF. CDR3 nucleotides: TGCGCCAGCAGCTTGGGCCCGGGCTATGGCTACACCTTC.

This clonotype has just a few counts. The CDR3 nucleotides read TGCAGTGCTAGATCCGGGCTTAGCTCCTACAATGAGCAGTTCTTC. Protein product: CSARSGLSSYNEQFF. The chain recombines TRBV20-1 with TRBJ2-1; D is undetermined. V was trimmed by 2 bases and J by 0 bases, leaving 11 bases between them. This CDR3 contains 15 residues. In germline, CDR1 is DFQATT, CDR2 SNEGSKA (reference sequence).

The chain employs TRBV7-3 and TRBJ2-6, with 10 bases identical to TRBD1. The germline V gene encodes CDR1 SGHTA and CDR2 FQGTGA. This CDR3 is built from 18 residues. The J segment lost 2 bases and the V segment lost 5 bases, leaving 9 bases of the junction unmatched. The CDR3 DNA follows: TGTGCCAGCAGCCTAAAGGGACAGGGGACCACTGGGGCCAACGTCCTGACTTTC. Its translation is CASSLKGQGTTGANVLTF.

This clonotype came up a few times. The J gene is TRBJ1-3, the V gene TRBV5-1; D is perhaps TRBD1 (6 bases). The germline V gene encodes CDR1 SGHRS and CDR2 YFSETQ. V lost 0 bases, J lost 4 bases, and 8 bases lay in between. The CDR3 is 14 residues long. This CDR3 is CASSLGDKGNTIYF. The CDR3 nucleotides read TGCGCCAGCAGCTTGGGGGACAAAGGAAACACCATATATTTT.

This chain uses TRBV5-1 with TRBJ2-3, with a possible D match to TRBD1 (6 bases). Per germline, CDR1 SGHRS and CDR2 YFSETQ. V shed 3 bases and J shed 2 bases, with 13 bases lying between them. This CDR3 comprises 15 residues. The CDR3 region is CASSWGHSTTDTQYF. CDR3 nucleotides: TGCGCCAGCAGCTGGGGACACAGTACCACAGATACGCAGTATTTT.

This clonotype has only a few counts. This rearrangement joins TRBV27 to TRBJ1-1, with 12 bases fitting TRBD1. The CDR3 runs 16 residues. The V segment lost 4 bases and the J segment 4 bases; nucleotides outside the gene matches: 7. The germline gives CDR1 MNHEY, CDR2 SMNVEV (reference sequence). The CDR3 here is CASSSGTGGLSTEAFF. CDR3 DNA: TGTGCCAGCAGTTCCGGGACAGGGGGCTTAAGCACTGAAGCTTTCTTT.

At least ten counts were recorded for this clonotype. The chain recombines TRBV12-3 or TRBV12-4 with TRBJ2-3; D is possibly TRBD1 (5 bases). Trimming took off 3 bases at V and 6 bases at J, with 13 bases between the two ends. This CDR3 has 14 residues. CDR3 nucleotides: TGTGCCAGCAGTTTTAACAGGCAAGGGGATACGCAGTATTTT. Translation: CASSFNRQGDTQYF.

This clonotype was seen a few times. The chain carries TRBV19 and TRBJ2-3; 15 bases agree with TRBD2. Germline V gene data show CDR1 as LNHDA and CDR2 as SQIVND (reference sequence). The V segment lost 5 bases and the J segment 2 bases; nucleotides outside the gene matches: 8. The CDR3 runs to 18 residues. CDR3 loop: CASSGPGTSGRFTDTQYF. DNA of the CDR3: TGTGCCAGTAGTGGTCCCGGGACTAGCGGGAGGTTCACAGATACGCAGTATTTT. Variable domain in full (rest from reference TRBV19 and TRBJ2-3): DGGITQSPKYLFRKEGQNVTLSCEQNLNHDAMYWYRQDPGQGLRLIYYSQIVNDFQKGDIAEGYSVSREKKESFPLTVTSAQKNPTAFYLCASSGPGTSGRFTDTQYFGPGTRLTVL.

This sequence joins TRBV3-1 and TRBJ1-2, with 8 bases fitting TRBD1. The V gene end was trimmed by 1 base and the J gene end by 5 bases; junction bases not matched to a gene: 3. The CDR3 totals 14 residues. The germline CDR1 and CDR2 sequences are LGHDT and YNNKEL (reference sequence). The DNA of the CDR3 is TGTGCCAGCAGCCAAGGGACAGGGAAGTATGGCTACACCTTC. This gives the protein CASSQGTGKYGYTF.

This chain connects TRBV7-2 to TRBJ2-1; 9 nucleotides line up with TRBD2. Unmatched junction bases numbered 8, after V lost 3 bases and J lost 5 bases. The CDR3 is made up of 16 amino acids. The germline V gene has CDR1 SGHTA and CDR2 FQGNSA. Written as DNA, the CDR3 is TGTGCCAGCAGCTTTAGCGGGGGAGCCCCCGACAATGAGCAGTTCTTC. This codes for CASSFSGGAPDNEQFF.